Here is one T cell receptor (beta chain) with its context. The CDR3 spans 13 residues. Trimming removed 0 bases from V and 4 bases from J, with 4 bases in between. Germline CDR1 is LNHNV and CDR2 is YYDKDF (reference sequence). The data derive from a study of blood T cell repertoires in COVID-19. As for the study in general: Samples of COVID-19 (acute and convalescent) were obtained from the United States, Italy and Spain.

Only in-frame clones appear in the TCRdb table, and some are missing; sequencing was by immunoSEQ multiplex PCR. The sample has hundreds of thousands of clones; approximately 86% are singletons. Sequenced material: peripheral blood. This sequence originates from a woman between 25 and 40 years old who had recovered from COVID-19. The gene calls are TRBV15 and TRBJ1-3; D is unresolved. The CDR3 here is CATSRDLGNTIYF. The CDR3 nucleotides are TGTGCCACCAGCAGAGATCTAGGAAACACCATATATTTT.